This T cell receptor beta chain was obtained from a study of blood T cell repertoires in COVID-19. Using immunoSEQ multiplex PCR, the repertoire was profiled, and TCRdb retains in-frame clones only, with some absent. This table holds 250,000 to 350,000 clones, roughly 90% found once. For recovered donors of Cohort 3, there were two negative PCRs, clearance, or symptom resolution. The clonotype was recovered from a man aged 55-75 years who had recovered from COVID-19. Material: PBMCs or T cells enriched from blood (not recorded which).

CDR3 sequence: CASSPGYNSYEQYF. The CDR3 bases are TGTGCCAGCAGCCCCGGGTACAATTCCTACGAGCAGTACTTC. The chain combines TRBV9 with TRBJ2-7; D uncertain. The CDR3 has 14 residues. Looked up from germline, CDR1 is SGDLS and CDR2 is YYNGEE. Deletions cut 4 bases from V and 1 base from J, with 12 bases between.